There are a few counts of the clone carrying this T cell receptor (beta chain). These data come from a study of CD8 T cells in ankylosing spondylitis. Germline values: CDR1 DFQATT, CDR2 SNEGSKA (reference sequence). Unmatched junction bases numbered 4, after V lost 3 bases and J lost 6 bases. This CDR3 spans 13 amino acids. TCRdb re-called the 5' RACE reads with MiXCR, one entry per CDR3 protein. This table has some 250,000 distinct CDR3 sequences, 20% to 30% appearing once. V is TRBV20-1 and J is TRBJ2-2; TRBD1 aligns across 7 bases. The sequence derives from a male donor with ankylosing spondylitis or in good health (not recorded which). Sequenced sample: blood, either unsorted or a sorted T cell fraction (not recorded which). The CDR3 loop is CSAREDRAGELFF. CDR3 nucleotides: TGCAGTGCTAGGGAAGACAGGGCCGGGGAGCTGTTTTTT.